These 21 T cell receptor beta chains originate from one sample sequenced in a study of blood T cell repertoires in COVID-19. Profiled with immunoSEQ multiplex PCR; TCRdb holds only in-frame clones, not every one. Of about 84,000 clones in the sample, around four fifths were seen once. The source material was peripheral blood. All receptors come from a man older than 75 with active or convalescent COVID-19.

The CDR3 sequence: CASSKGQSNQPQHF. The CDR3 DNA is TGTGCCAGCAGCAAAGGACAGAGCAATCAGCCCCAGCATTTT. This chain uses TRBV21-1 with TRBJ1-5; the table's D gene call, TRBD1, was not cross checked with the DNA. TRBV21-1 is a documented pseudogene. CDR3 length: 14 residues.

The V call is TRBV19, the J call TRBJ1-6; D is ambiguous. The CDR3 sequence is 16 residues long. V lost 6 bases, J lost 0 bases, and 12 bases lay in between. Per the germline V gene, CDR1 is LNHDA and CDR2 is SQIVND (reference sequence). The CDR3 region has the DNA TGTGCCAGTAGGCCTCTAAGTAGCTCCTATAATTCACCCCTCCACTTT. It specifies CASRPLSSSYNSPLHF.

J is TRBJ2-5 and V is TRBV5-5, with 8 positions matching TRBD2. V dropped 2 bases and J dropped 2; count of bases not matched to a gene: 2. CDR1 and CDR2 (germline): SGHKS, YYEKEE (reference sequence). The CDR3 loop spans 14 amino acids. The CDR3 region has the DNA TGTGCCAGCAGCTTACTAGCGGCTCAAGAGACCCAGTACTTC. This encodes CASSLLAAQETQYF.

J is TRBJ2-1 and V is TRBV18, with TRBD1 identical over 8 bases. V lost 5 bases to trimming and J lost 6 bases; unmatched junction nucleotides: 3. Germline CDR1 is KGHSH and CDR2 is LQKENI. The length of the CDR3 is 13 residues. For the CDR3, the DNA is TGTGCCAGCTCATCCGGACAGGGCAATGAGCAGTTCTTC. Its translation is CASSSGQGNEQFF.

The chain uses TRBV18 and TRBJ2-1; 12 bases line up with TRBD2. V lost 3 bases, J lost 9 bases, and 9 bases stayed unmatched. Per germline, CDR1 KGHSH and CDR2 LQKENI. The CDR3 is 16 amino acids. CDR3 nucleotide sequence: TGTGCCAGCTCACCCTCTCTAGCGGGAGGGCCGGTTGAGCAGTTCTTC. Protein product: CASSPSLAGGPVEQFF.

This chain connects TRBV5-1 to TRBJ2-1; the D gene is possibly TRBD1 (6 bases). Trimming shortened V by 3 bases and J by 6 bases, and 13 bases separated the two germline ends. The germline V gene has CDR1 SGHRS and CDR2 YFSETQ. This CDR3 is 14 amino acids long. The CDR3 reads CASSYRLGGNEQFF. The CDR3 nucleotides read TGCGCCAGCAGCTATAGGCTAGGGGGCAATGAGCAGTTCTTC.

This CDR3 is CASSADAENQPQHF. CDR3 DNA: TGCGCCAGCAGCGCCGACGCGGAGAATCAGCCCCAGCATTTT. The chain is built from TRBV5-1 and TRBJ1-5, with D unresolved. CDR3 size: 14 residues. Germline CDR1 reads SGHRS; CDR2 reads YFSETQ. Trimming took 4 bases from V and 4 from J, leaving 12 bases between them. The variable domain in full, with the rest retrieved from reference TRBV5-1 and TRBJ1-5, is KAGVTQTPRYLIKTRGQQVTLSCSPISGHRSVSWYQQTPGQGLQFLFEYFSETQRNKGNFPGRFSGRQFSNSRSEMNVSTLELGDSALYLCASSADAENQPQHFGDGTRLSIL.

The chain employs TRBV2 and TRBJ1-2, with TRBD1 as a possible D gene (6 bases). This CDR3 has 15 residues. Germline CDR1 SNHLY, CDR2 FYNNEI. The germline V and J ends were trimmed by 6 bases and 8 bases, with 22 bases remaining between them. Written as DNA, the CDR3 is TGTGCCAGCAGCCTTCAGTTTAACAGGGTAGGCGGCTACACCTTC. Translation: CASSLQFNRVGGYTF.

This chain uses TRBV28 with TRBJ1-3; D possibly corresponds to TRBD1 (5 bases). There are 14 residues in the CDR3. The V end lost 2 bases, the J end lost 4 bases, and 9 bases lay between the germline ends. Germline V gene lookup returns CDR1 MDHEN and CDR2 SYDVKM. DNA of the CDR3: TGTGCCAGCAGTTTAGGAACAGGAGGAAACACCATATATTTT. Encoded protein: CASSLGTGGNTIYF.

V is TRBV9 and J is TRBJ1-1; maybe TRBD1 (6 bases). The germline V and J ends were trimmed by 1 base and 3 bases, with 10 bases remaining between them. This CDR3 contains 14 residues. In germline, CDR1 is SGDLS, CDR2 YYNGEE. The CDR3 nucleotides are TGTGCCAGCAGCGTATCGGGGGGCGACACTGAAGCTTTCTTT. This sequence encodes CASSVSGGDTEAFF.

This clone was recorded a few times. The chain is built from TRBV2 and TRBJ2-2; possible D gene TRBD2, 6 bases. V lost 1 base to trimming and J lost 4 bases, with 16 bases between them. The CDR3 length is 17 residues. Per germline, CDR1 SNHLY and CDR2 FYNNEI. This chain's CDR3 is CASSEVLAGTPTGELFF. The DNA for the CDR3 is TGTGCCAGCAGTGAAGTGTTGGCGGGAACGCCCACCGGGGAGCTGTTTTTT.

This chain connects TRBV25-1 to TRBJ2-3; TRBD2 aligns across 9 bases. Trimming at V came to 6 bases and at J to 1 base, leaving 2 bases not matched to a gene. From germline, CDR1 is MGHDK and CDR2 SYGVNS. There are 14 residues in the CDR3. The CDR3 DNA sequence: TGTGCCAGCAGCCGACTAGCGGGCACAGATACGCAGTATTTT. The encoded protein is CASSRLAGTDTQYF.

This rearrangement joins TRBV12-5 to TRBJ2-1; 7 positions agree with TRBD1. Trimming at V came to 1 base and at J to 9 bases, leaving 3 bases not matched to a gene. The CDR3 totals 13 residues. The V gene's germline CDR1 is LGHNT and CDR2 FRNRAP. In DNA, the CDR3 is TGTGCTAGTGGTTTGGGGACAGGTCTTGAGCAGTTCTTC. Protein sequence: CASGLGTGLEQFF.

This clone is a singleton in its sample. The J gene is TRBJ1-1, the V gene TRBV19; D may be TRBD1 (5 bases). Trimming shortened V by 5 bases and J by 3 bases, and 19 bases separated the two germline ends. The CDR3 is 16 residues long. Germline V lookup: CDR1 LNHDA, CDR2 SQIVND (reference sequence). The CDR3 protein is CASSEAGRGPDTEAFF. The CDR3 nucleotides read TGTGCCAGTAGTGAGGCGGGGAGGGGTCCGGACACTGAAGCTTTCTTT.

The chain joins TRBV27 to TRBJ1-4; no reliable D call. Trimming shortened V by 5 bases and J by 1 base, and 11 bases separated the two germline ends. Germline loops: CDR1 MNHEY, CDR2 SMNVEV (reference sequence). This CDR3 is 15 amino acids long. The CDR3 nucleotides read TGTGCCAGCAGTGTCGCCGGTTTAACTAATGAAAAACTGTTTTTT. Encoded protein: CASSVAGLTNEKLFF.

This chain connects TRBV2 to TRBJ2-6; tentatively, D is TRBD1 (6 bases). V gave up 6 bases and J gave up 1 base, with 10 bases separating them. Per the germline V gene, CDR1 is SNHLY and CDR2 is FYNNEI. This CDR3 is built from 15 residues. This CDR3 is CASRPDRSGANVLTF. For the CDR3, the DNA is TGTGCCAGCAGGCCCGACAGGTCTGGGGCCAACGTCCTGACTTTC.

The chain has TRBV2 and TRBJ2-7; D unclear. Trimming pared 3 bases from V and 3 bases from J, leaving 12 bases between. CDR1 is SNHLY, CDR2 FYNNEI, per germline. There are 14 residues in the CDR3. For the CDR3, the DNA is TGTGCCAGCAGTGACGGAGACCGAGTCTACGAGCAGTACTTC. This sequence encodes CASSDGDRVYEQYF.

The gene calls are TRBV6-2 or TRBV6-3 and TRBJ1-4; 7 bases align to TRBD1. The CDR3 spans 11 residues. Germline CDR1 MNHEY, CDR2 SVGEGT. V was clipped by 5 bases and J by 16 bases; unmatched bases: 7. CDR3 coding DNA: TGTGCCAGCAGTGGGGACAGTCCTAAGTTTTTT. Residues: CASSGDSPKFF.

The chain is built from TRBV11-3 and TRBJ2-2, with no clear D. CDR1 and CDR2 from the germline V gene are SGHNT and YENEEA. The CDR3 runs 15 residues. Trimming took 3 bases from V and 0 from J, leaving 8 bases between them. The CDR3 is CASSLSQANTGELFF. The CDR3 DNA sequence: TGTGCCAGCAGCTTGTCCCAGGCGAACACCGGGGAGCTGTTTTTT.

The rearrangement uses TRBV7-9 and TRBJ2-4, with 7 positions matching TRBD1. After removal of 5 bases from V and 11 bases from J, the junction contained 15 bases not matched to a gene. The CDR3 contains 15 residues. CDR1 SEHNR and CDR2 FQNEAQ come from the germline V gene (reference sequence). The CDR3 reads CASSPPAGTDYLQYF. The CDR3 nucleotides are TGTGCCAGCAGCCCTCCCGCCGGGACAGATTATCTTCAGTACTTC.

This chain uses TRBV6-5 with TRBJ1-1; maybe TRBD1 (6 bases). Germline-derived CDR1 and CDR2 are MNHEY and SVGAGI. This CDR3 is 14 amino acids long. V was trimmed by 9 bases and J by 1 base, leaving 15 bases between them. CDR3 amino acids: CASMRGRENTEAFF. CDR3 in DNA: TGTGCCAGTATGAGGGGGAGGGAGAACACTGAAGCTTTCTTT.